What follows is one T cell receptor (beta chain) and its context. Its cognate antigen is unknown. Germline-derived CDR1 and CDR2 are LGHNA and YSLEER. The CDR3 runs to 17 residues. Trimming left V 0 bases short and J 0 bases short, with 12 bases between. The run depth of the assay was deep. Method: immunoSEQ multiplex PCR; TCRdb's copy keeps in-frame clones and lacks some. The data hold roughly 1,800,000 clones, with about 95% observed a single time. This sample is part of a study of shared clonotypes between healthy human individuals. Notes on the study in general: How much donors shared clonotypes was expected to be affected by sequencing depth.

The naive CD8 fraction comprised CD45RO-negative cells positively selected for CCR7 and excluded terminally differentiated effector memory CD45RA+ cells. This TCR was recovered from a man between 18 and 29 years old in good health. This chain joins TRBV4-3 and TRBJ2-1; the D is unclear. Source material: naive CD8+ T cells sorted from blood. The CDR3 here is CASSQDGLESSYNEQFF. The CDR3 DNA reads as TGCGCCAGCAGCCAAGACGGGCTGGAGAGCTCCTACAATGAGCAGTTCTTC.